This T cell receptor (beta chain) was captured in a study of T cell responses to AZD1222 COVID-19 vaccine. Regarding this clone: Its antigen is unidentified.

Profiled with immunoSEQ multiplex PCR; TCRdb holds only in-frame clones, not every one. The profile shows tens of thousands of clones, approximately 83% of them singletons. Study-level findings and limits: Within unmutated variant regions lay the reported targets of nearly half of spike-specific TCRs. At 160-218 and 743-854, vaccine-associated CD4 TCRs were dominant, and they spanned spike.

This clonotype originated in an adult who received the AZD1222 COVID-19 vaccine. The starting material was peripheral blood, obtained 28 days after the second AZD1222 dose.

CDR3 amino acids: CASSYDPYTEAFF. CDR3 nucleotide sequence: TGTGCCAGCAGCTATGACCCCTACACTGAAGCTTTCTTT. The genes are TRBV5-5 and TRBJ1-1; D is undetermined. CDR3 length equals 13 residues. Germline V lookup: CDR1 SGHKS, CDR2 YYEKEE (reference sequence). V was cut by 3 bases and J by 3 bases, with 9 bases left in between.